The 21 T cell receptor beta chains reported below all come from one sample, sequenced in a study of T-cell reconstitution after alpha-beta-depleted transplantation in children. Preparing the TCRbeta library involved the use of unique molecular identifiers. TCRdb processed the PCR reads anew with MiXCR; each CDR3 protein has one entry. The sample shows 300,000 to 400,000 distinct CDR3 sequences, roughly 15% of them seen only once. Material: PBMCs, mostly from graft donor cells, obtained 360 days after TCRalphabeta/CD19-depleted stem cell transplant. The receptor set was obtained from a male patient aged 2 to 10 who had a stem cell transplant for acute lymphoblastic leukemia, so the T cells may come from the graft donor.

This chain joins TRBV11-1 and TRBJ1-6; 7 bases match TRBD1. Looked up from germline, CDR1 is SGHAT and CDR2 is FQDESV (reference sequence). Trimming cost V 1 base and J 10 bases; bases outside gene matches: 13. The CDR3 extends over 17 amino acids. The CDR3 reads CASSLDRGSGRNSPLHF. The CDR3 region has the DNA TGTGCCAGCAGCTTAGACAGGGGCTCGGGTCGTAACTCACCCCTCCACTTT.

The genes are TRBV20-1 and TRBJ2-7, with D uncertain. Germline-derived CDR1 and CDR2 are DFQATT and SNEGSKA (reference sequence). Trimming removed 0 bases at V and 7 bases at J, with 10 bases between. CDR3 length: 12 residues. The CDR3 DNA sequence: TGCAGTGCTAGAGAAGGTCATTGGGAGCAGTACTTC. This encodes CSAREGHWEQYF.

As DNA, the CDR3 is TGTGCCAGCAGTGATCATGGGACAGGGATCGCCTACGAGCAGTACTTC. It encodes CASSDHGTGIAYEQYF. V usage is TRBV25-1 and J usage is TRBJ2-7; 9 bases are shared with TRBD1. Trimming took 3 bases from V and 2 from J; bases not matched to a gene: 8. The CDR3 extends over 16 amino acids. The germline V gene has CDR1 MGHDK and CDR2 SYGVNS.

This clonotype turned up a few times. The CDR3 nucleotides are TGTGCCAGCAGCTTACAGCGCGCGGGAACTTACAATGAGCAGTTCTTC. Its protein product is CASSLQRAGTYNEQFF. The chain employs TRBV7-9 and TRBJ2-1; possible D gene TRBD2, 6 bases. With 2 bases removed from V and 4 bases from J, the gap between germline ends came to 15 bases. Germline V CDR1 and CDR2: SEHNR, FQNEAQ (reference sequence). The CDR3 spans 16 residues.

This clonotype was recorded a few times. The chain uses TRBV5-1 and TRBJ2-3, with D perhaps given as TRBD1 or TRBD2 (5 bases each). Germline assignment: CDR1 SGHRS and CDR2 YFSETQ. V lost 0 bases, J lost 6 bases, and 17 bases lay in between. The length of the CDR3 is 16 residues. CDR3 sequence: CASSLAKGSGTDTQYF. CDR3 coding DNA: TGCGCCAGCAGCTTGGCCAAGGGGAGTGGGACGGATACGCAGTATTTT.

This clonotype has just a few counts. J is TRBJ1-5 and V is TRBV28; D is unclear. CDR1 is MDHEN, CDR2 SYDVKM, per germline. The CDR3 covers 15 residues. Trimming stripped 3 bases from V and 3 bases from J, with 12 bases between. DNA of the CDR3: TGTGCCAGCAGTTTGTCCATACCCACCAATCAGCCCCAGCATTTT. Protein product: CASSLSIPTNQPQHF.

This clonotype appeared many times. The chain has TRBV12-3 or TRBV12-4 and TRBJ2-1; D ambiguous. This CDR3 is 12 amino acids long. V lost 4 bases and J 4 bases, leaving 5 bases between the germline ends. CDR3 bases: TGTGCCAGCAGTTCTTATTACAATGAGCAGTTCTTC. Translation gives CASSSYYNEQFF.

V usage is TRBV20-1 and J usage is TRBJ2-5; D assignment may be TRBD1 or TRBD2 (5 bases each). Germline V gene sequence: CDR1 DFQATT, CDR2 SNEGSKA (reference sequence). V lost 2 bases, J lost 5 bases, and 9 bases lay in between. There are 12 residues in the CDR3. CDR3 sequence reads: CSARRWGETQYF. CDR3 sequence (DNA): TGCAGTGCTAGACGCTGGGGGGAGACCCAGTACTTC.

The chain uses TRBV10-3 and TRBJ2-1; 9 positions agree with TRBD1. The CDR3 length is 16 residues. Germline V lookup: CDR1 ENHRY, CDR2 SYGVKD. With V trimmed by 5 bases and J by 5 bases, 10 bases remained unmatched. CDR3 protein: CAISSWTGEANNEQFF. CDR3 DNA sequence: TGTGCCATCAGTAGCTGGACAGGGGAGGCAAACAATGAGCAGTTCTTC.

J is TRBJ2-7 and V is TRBV4-3; D is possibly TRBD1 (6 bases). This CDR3 is built from 13 residues. Trimming stripped 4 bases from V and 5 bases from J, with 12 bases between. Looked up from germline, CDR1 is LGHNA and CDR2 is YSLEER. The CDR3 DNA reads as TGCGCCAGCAGCCTTCGGACAGCCCACGAGCAGTACTTC. Its protein is CASSLRTAHEQYF.

This rearrangement joins TRBV7-9 to TRBJ1-5; D gene unclear. Germline V lookup: CDR1 SEHNR, CDR2 FQNEAQ (reference sequence). The CDR3 loop spans 13 amino acids. Trimming took off 1 base at V and 4 bases at J, with 5 bases between the two ends. The CDR3 nucleotides read TGTGCCAGCAGCTTAGAAAGAAATCAGCCCCAGCATTTT. Its protein is CASSLERNQPQHF.

This clonotype was observed a few times. The V and J genes are TRBV4-3 and TRBJ2-1; the D gene is possibly TRBD1 (6 bases). This CDR3 is built from 11 residues. CDR1 is LGHNA, CDR2 YSLEER, per germline. Trimming took 4 bases from V and 15 from J, leaving 13 bases between them. Here the CDR3 reads CASSPHRDPFF. The CDR3, as DNA: TGCGCCAGCAGCCCCCACAGGGATCCGTTCTTC.

This clonotype was found many times. This chain links TRBV12-3 or TRBV12-4 with TRBJ1-3; D gene unclear. V was shortened by 11 bases and J by 4 bases, with 15 bases between the two germline ends. This CDR3 region has 13 residues. CDR3 DNA sequence: TGTGCCGCCCAAATTGAGGGAGGAAACACCATATATTTT. Protein product: CAAQIEGGNTIYF.

The V and J genes are TRBV4-1 and TRBJ2-3; D remains ambiguous. V was trimmed by 8 bases and J by 0 bases, leaving 12 bases between them. The CDR3 totals 14 residues. Per germline, CDR1 MGHRA and CDR2 YSYEKL. Written as DNA, the CDR3 is TGCGCCAGCCACAAGGTGGGGAGCACAGATACGCAGTATTTT. It codes for CASHKVGSTDTQYF.

This chain joins TRBV7-6 and TRBJ2-3; possibly TRBD2 for D (5 bases). Germline V lookup: CDR1 SGHVS, CDR2 FNYEAQ. The CDR3 covers 15 residues. Deletions cut 6 bases from V and 4 bases from J, with 17 bases between. The CDR3 nucleotides are TGTGCCAGCAGTTTCCGTGCGGGCGCGTCAGATACGCAGTATTTT. Amino acids: CASSFRAGASDTQYF.

In its sample, this clonotype was seen many times. The rearrangement joins TRBV7-9 to TRBJ2-5, with 12 bases aligning to TRBD2. Germline loops: CDR1 SEHNR, CDR2 FQNEAQ (reference sequence). The CDR3 loop spans 15 amino acids. With 2 bases clipped from V and 5 bases from J, the junction kept 3 bases outside the gene matches. The chain's CDR3 is CASSLLAGGPETQYF. As DNA, the CDR3 is TGTGCCAGCAGCTTACTAGCGGGAGGGCCGGAGACCCAGTACTTC.

In this sample, this clonotype turned up many times. The chain is built from TRBV28 and TRBJ2-2; D may correspond to TRBD1 or TRBD2 (5 bases each). There are 13 residues in the CDR3. The V end was cut by 4 bases, the J end by 7 bases, with 10 bases between. Germline CDR1 is MDHEN and CDR2 is SYDVKM. As DNA, the CDR3 is TGTGCCAGCAGTTCGGCAGGGAGCGGGGAGCTGTTTTTT. This gives the protein CASSSAGSGELFF. The full variable domain, with the rest looked up from reference TRBV28 and TRBJ2-2, is DVKVTQSSRYLVKRTGEKVFLECVQDMDHENMFWYRQDPGLGLRLIYFSYDVKMKEKGDIPEGYSVSREKKERFSLILESASTNQTSMYLCASSSAGSGELFFGEGSRLTVL.

The gene calls are TRBV5-1 and TRBJ2-5, with D unclear. The CDR3 is 14 residues long. The germline CDR1 and CDR2 sequences are SGHRS and YFSETQ. The V and J ends lost 3 bases and 5 bases respectively, with 14 bases between them. CDR3 DNA: TGCGCCAGCAGCTCGCCCCGGATAGAGGAGACCCAGTACTTC. Translating it yields CASSSPRIEETQYF.

There are a few counts of this clonotype. V is TRBV6-6 and J is TRBJ2-1; the D is unclear. The CDR3 runs 13 residues. Germline V gene sequence: CDR1 MNHNY, CDR2 SVGAGI (reference sequence). The germline V and J ends were trimmed by 2 bases and 4 bases, with 6 bases remaining between them. The CDR3, as DNA: TGTGCCAGCAGTTACACCCCTTACAATGAGCAGTTCTTC. Translation gives CASSYTPYNEQFF.

The chain recombines TRBV4-1 with TRBJ2-1; either TRBD1 or TRBD2 may supply D (5 bases each). Germline V gives CDR1 MGHRA, CDR2 YSYEKL. The germline V and J ends were trimmed by 0 bases and 3 bases, with 15 bases remaining between them. The CDR3 sequence is 17 residues long. CDR3 loop: CASSQDHFGTLYNEQFF. For the CDR3, the DNA is TGCGCCAGCAGCCAAGACCATTTCGGGACCCTCTACAATGAGCAGTTCTTC.

This clonotype has more than one count but fewer than ten. The V gene is TRBV28, the J gene TRBJ2-7; 9 bases align to TRBD2. With 8 bases clipped from V and 4 bases from J, the junction kept 9 bases outside the gene matches. Germline lookup yields CDR1 MDHEN and CDR2 SYDVKM. This CDR3 region has 14 residues. The CDR3 loop reads CASSRAGGPYEQYF. The DNA of the CDR3 is TGTGCCAGCTCAAGGGCGGGAGGGCCGTACGAGCAGTACTTC.